One and the same sample provided the 10 T cell receptor beta chains below, sequenced in a study of blood T cells in healthy people across ages (dated by TCRdb to about 2015). Library construction relied on 5' RACE. TCRdb shows the sequencer as Illumina HiSeq 2500. A second PCR of about 7 to 12 cycles was run with a J-beta primer mix and a sample-barcoded 5' primer. The raw public reads went through TCRdb reprocessing: fastp at Q25, MiXCR clone calling, in-frame beta chains kept. Rows with a matching CDR3 protein are joined into one entry that keeps the most common DNA and genes. Counted in this sample were about 1.5 million distinct CDR3 sequences; 40% to 50% of them appeared once. Approximately 7.9% of the sample is held by the ten biggest clonotypes. Sequenced sample: blood. These TCRs come from a woman aged 18-29 years in good health.

The chain is built from TRBV5-5 and TRBJ2-7, with D possibly TRBD2 on 6 matching bases. The CDR3 has 16 residues. V lost 2 bases, J lost 7 bases, and 22 bases lay in between. Germline loops: CDR1 SGHKS, CDR2 YYEKEE (reference sequence). CDR3 DNA: TGTGCCAGCAGCTTAACGGAGGGCGGAGGTTTGGTAGAGCAGTACTTC. Translation: CASSLTEGGGLVEQYF.

This clonotype came up a few times. The J gene is TRBJ1-1, the V gene TRBV10-3, with TRBD1 matching over 12 bases. V gave up 3 bases and J gave up 3 bases; unmatched junction bases: 2. This CDR3 has 15 amino acids. From germline, CDR1 is ENHRY and CDR2 SYGVKD. CDR3 nucleotide sequence: TGTGCCATCAGTGAAGGGACAGGGGGCCACACTGAAGCTTTCTTT. As protein: CAISEGTGGHTEAFF.

The rearrangement links TRBV18 to TRBJ1-1, with TRBD1 as a possible D gene (6 bases). The germline gives CDR1 KGHSH, CDR2 LQKENI. The CDR3 length is 13 residues. V was pared by 5 bases and J by 6 bases, with 13 bases between. CDR3 DNA: TGTGCCAGCTCAACAGGGTTATTATCTGAAGCTTTCTTT. Its protein is CASSTGLLSEAFF.

This clonotype was recorded once. A much bigger clone sits one base away, suggesting this may be a read error. The CDR3: CSGQGHEASDTQYF. In nucleotides, the CDR3 is TGCAGTGGACAGGGCCACGAGGCATCAGATACGCAGTATTTT. The chain recombines TRBV20-1 with TRBJ2-3; 7 bases map to TRBD1. The length of the CDR3 is 14 residues. Germline loops: CDR1 DFQATT, CDR2 SNEGSKA (reference sequence). V lost 7 bases and J lost 4; bases outside the gene matches: 11.

The J gene is TRBJ2-3, the V gene TRBV27, with a possible D match to TRBD1 (7 bases). Trimming cost V 10 bases and J 3 bases, with 17 bases left between them. The CDR3 has 14 residues. The germline CDR1 and CDR2 sequences are MNHEY and SMNVEV (reference sequence). The CDR3 reads CATRGAFLTDTQYF. DNA of the CDR3: TGTGCCACCAGGGGGGCCTTTTTAACAGATACGCAGTATTTT.

The chain joins TRBV20-1 to TRBJ2-5, with 8 bases identical to TRBD1. Near its end, the DNA agrees better with TRBJ2-7, so the J call may be wrong. The CDR3 consists of 13 residues. CDR1 DFQATT and CDR2 SNEGSKA come from the germline V gene (reference sequence). CDR3 region: CSAARTGLGEQYF. The CDR3 bases are TGCAGTGCCGCCCGGACAGGGTTAGGCGAGCAGTACTTC.

The chain uses TRBV18 and TRBJ2-2; the D gene could be TRBD1 or TRBD2 (5 bases each). This CDR3 region has 16 residues. V shed 3 bases and J shed 1 base, with 12 bases lying between them. Germline lookup yields CDR1 KGHSH and CDR2 LQKENI. CDR3 protein: CASSPQRGKNTGELFF. The CDR3 DNA reads TGTGCCAGCTCACCCCAACGGGGCAAGAACACCGGGGAGCTGTTTTTT.

CDR3 DNA sequence: TGTGCCAGCAGTTCAGCGGGAGCGGCAGATACGCAGTATTTT. It is translated as CASSSAGAADTQYF. The chain couples TRBV13 to TRBJ2-3, with 8 bases identical to TRBD2. CDR1 and CDR2 (germline): PRHDT, FYEKMQ (reference sequence). J was trimmed by 4 bases and V by 6 bases; bases with no gene match: 6. The CDR3 consists of 14 residues.

The rearrangement links TRBV10-3 to TRBJ2-7; possible D gene TRBD2, 6 bases. This CDR3 region has 14 residues. Germline CDR1 reads ENHRY; CDR2 reads SYGVKD. Trimming cost V 4 bases and J 6 bases, with 16 bases left between them. DNA of the CDR3: TGTGCCATCAGTGCCGGGGGTGGGATAGGCGAGCAGTACTTC. Protein sequence: CAISAGGGIGEQYF.

This chain joins TRBV30 and TRBJ2-1; 11 bases are a match to TRBD2. Germline assignment: CDR1 GTSNPN and CDR2 SVGIG (reference sequence). The CDR3 is 14 amino acids. The V segment lost 8 bases and the J segment 7 bases; nucleotides outside the gene matches: 10. The CDR3 reads CAPNSGGAENEQFF. The DNA for the CDR3 is TGTGCCCCTAATAGCGGGGGGGCTGAGAATGAGCAGTTCTTC.